The next 31 T cell receptor beta chains were all read from a single sample in a study of T cells in pancreatic ductal adenocarcinoma. Surgery without prior neoadjuvant therapy was the treatment of the selected pancreatic ductal adenocarcinoma patients. The data were produced by immunoSEQ multiplex PCR, yet TCRdb's version contains in-frame clones alone and is incomplete. Here the sample spans about 100,000 clones, around 96% being singletons. The sequenced sample was PBMCs. The receptors come from a human donor with pancreatic ductal adenocarcinoma.

The count of this clone is one. J is TRBJ2-6 and V is TRBV9; TRBD2 is a possible D gene (5 bases). The CDR3 is made up of 18 amino acids. Germline CDR1 reads SGDLS; CDR2 reads YYNGEE. V was trimmed by 0 bases and J by 4 bases, leaving 17 bases between them. CDR3 DNA: TGTGCCAGCAGCGTAGAGAGGGTAGGGTCAACAGGGGCCAACGTCCTGACTTTC. Protein product: CASSVERVGSTGANVLTF. The full variable domain, in which reference TRBV9 and TRBJ2-6 provide the parts outside the CDR3, is DSGVTQTPKHLITATGQRVTLRCSPRSGDLSVYWYQQSLDQGLQFLIQYYNGEERAKGNILERFSAQQFPDLHSELNLSSLELGDSALYFCASSVERVGSTGANVLTFGAGSRLTVL.

This clone was seen only once. V and J are TRBV2 and TRBJ2-3; D may be TRBD2 (6 bases). Germline CDR1 SNHLY, CDR2 FYNNEI. This CDR3 region has 15 residues. Deletions cut 2 bases from V and 5 bases from J, with 14 bases between. The DNA for the CDR3 is TGTGCCAGCAGTGAATATGGCGGGATCGGAGATACGCAGTATTTT. It specifies CASSEYGGIGDTQYF.

This sequence joins TRBV10-3 and TRBJ1-5, with 8 bases aligning to TRBD1. The CDR3 loop spans 13 amino acids. Trimming removed 10 bases from V and 6 bases from J; junction bases left unmatched: 8. Per germline, CDR1 ENHRY and CDR2 SYGVKD. The CDR3 DNA reads as TGTGCCACGGCGGACAGGGTGTCTCAGCCCCAGCATTTT. Its protein is CATADRVSQPQHF.

The chain employs TRBV2 and TRBJ1-5; 8 nucleotides line up with TRBD1. V lost 5 bases, J lost 5 bases, and 5 bases stayed unmatched. This CDR3 contains 14 residues. The germline gives CDR1 SNHLY, CDR2 FYNNEI. The CDR3 bases are TGTGCCAGCAGTCCAACAGGGGGTGATCAGCCCCAGCATTTT. It codes for CASSPTGGDQPQHF. Complete variable domain (other parts from reference TRBV2 and TRBJ1-5): EPEVTQTPSHQVTQMGQEVILRCVPISNHLYFYWYRQILGQKVEFLVSFYNNEISEKSEIFDDQFSVERPDGSNFTLKIRSTKLEDSAMYFCASSPTGGDQPQHFGDGTRLSIL.

The chain carries TRBV30 and TRBJ1-3; 7 bases map to TRBD1. The CDR3 has 15 residues. J was trimmed by 0 bases and V by 1 base; bases with no gene match: 3. CDR1 and CDR2 (germline): GTSNPN, SVGIG (reference sequence). The CDR3 bases are TGTGCCTGGAGTGAGGGGGCCAGCTCTGGAAACACCATATATTTT. It is translated as CAWSEGASSGNTIYF.

This clone was seen a handful of times. The CDR3 protein is CASSVRQVNTEAFF. CDR3 bases: TGTGCCAGCAGCGTAAGACAGGTGAACACTGAAGCTTTCTTT. This rearrangement joins TRBV9 to TRBJ1-1; D is perhaps TRBD1 (6 bases). V lost 1 base, J lost 0 bases, and 7 bases lay in between. Germline loops: CDR1 SGDLS, CDR2 YYNGEE. This CDR3 region has 14 residues.

The rearrangement links TRBV4-2 to TRBJ2-1; the match to TRBD1 covers 8 bases. Per the germline V gene, CDR1 is LGHNA and CDR2 is YNFKEQ. V shed 7 bases and J 5 bases; nucleotides not matched to a gene: 4. The CDR3 covers 13 residues. The CDR3 bases are TGTGCCAGCAAAGGACAGGGTGACAATGAGCAGTTCTTC. It yields the protein CASKGQGDNEQFF.

The J gene is TRBJ2-3, the V gene TRBV9; D perhaps matches TRBD2 (5 bases). Trimming shortened V by 4 bases and J by 0 bases, and 12 bases separated the two germline ends. The germline V gene has CDR1 SGDLS and CDR2 YYNGEE. The CDR3 has 15 amino acids. In DNA, the CDR3 is TGTGCCAGCAGCCAAGGAGGAGTAAGCACAGATACGCAGTATTTT. Residues: CASSQGGVSTDTQYF.

A single count supports this clone. This sequence joins TRBV7-3 and TRBJ2-2; a possible D gene is TRBD1 (6 bases). The V and J ends lost 5 bases and 6 bases respectively, with 10 bases between them. CDR3 size: 13 residues. The germline V gene has CDR1 SGHTA and CDR2 FQGTGA. Here the CDR3 reads CASSEQGAGELFF. In nucleotides, the CDR3 is TGTGCCAGCAGCGAACAGGGCGCCGGGGAGCTGTTTTTT.

Only one count was recorded for this clone. V usage is TRBV4-1 and J usage is TRBJ2-5; TRBD1 is a possible D gene (5 bases). This CDR3 spans 15 amino acids. CDR1 MGHRA and CDR2 YSYEKL come from the germline V gene. Between the trimmed V and J ends, which lost 4 bases and 5 bases, there was a span of 17 bases. The CDR3 loop reads CASSRNLQGGETQYF. CDR3 nucleotides: TGCGCCAGCAGCCGAAACCTTCAGGGTGGGGAGACCCAGTACTTC.

The chain couples TRBV28 to TRBJ1-5; D possibly corresponds to TRBD1 (6 bases). Trimming shortened V by 3 bases and J by 5 bases, and 11 bases separated the two germline ends. The CDR3 covers 14 residues. The germline gives CDR1 MDHEN, CDR2 SYDVKM. The CDR3 here is CASSLRGAHQPQHF. As DNA, the CDR3 is TGTGCCAGCAGTTTGCGGGGGGCGCATCAGCCCCAGCATTTT. The variable domain in full, completed from reference TRBV28 and TRBJ1-5, reads DVKVTQSSRYLVKRTGEKVFLECVQDMDHENMFWYRQDPGLGLRLIYFSYDVKMKEKGDIPEGYSVSREKKERFSLILESASTNQTSMYLCASSLRGAHQPQHFGDGTRLSIL.

The chain has TRBV28 and TRBJ1-4, with 11 bases identical to TRBD1. V was pared by 8 bases and J by 5 bases, with 4 bases of the junction left unmatched. Germline assignment: CDR1 MDHEN and CDR2 SYDVKM. The CDR3 has 14 amino acids. CDR3 sequence: CASRGTGGNEKLFF. CDR3 coding DNA: TGTGCCAGCCGAGGGACAGGGGGGAATGAAAAACTGTTTTTT.

This rearrangement joins TRBV21-1 to TRBJ2-1; TRBD1 was called by the table and not checked on the DNA. TRBV21-1 is a pseudogene locus. CDR3 length: 15 amino acids. CDR3 in amino acids: CASIRQGFAYNEQFF. The CDR3 nucleotides are TGTGCCAGCATTCGACAGGGTTTCGCCTACAATGAGCAGTTCTTC.

The J gene is TRBJ1-1, the V gene TRBV6-5, with D perhaps TRBD1 (6 bases). V was shortened by 6 bases and J by 1 base, with 12 bases between the two germline ends. This CDR3 spans 14 amino acids. From germline, CDR1 is MNHEY and CDR2 SVGAGI. The CDR3 reads CASRDSQGNTEAFF. DNA for the CDR3: TGTGCCAGCAGAGATTCACAGGGGAACACTGAAGCTTTCTTT.

The chain carries TRBV30 and TRBJ2-5; 10 bases are a match to TRBD2. CDR1 is GTSNPN, CDR2 SVGIG, per germline (reference sequence). This CDR3 region has 13 residues. After removal of 3 bases from V and 5 bases from J, the junction contained 3 bases not matched to a gene. In DNA form, the CDR3 reads TGTGCCTGGAGAGCGGGAGGGTTGGAGACCCAGTACTTC. Translation: CAWRAGGLETQYF.

This chain connects TRBV10-2 to TRBJ2-5, with D unresolved. Looked up from germline, CDR1 is WSHSY and CDR2 is SAAADI. CDR3 length equals 14 residues. Trimming took off 4 bases at V and 2 bases at J, with 11 bases between the two ends. CDR3: CASSAAGGQETQYF. CDR3 nucleotides: TGCGCCAGCAGTGCGGCAGGTGGGCAAGAGACCCAGTACTTC.

V gene TRBV7-2 combines with J gene TRBJ2-7, with a possible D match to TRBD1 (5 bases). The CDR3 extends over 15 amino acids. Germline V CDR1 and CDR2: SGHTA, FQGNSA. The V end was cut by 1 base, the J end by 0 bases, with 10 bases between. CDR3 nucleotides: TGTGCCAGCAGCTTAGGGGGCCTTTACTCCTACGAGCAGTACTTC. Translation gives CASSLGGLYSYEQYF.

The chain recombines TRBV11-3 with TRBJ2-5; no definite D call. The CDR3 contains 13 residues. Germline lookup yields CDR1 SGHNT and CDR2 YENEEA. V lost 1 base and J lost 5, with 8 bases in between. The CDR3 reads CASSLGEAETQYF. CDR3 DNA sequence: TGTGCCAGCAGCTTAGGTGAGGCGGAGACCCAGTACTTC.

This clone turned up a few times. CDR3 sequence: CASRGTGIEQFF. Here the CDR3 DNA reads TGTGCCAGCAGGGGGACAGGGATTGAGCAGTTCTTC. The chain employs TRBV2 and TRBJ2-1, with 9 bases matching TRBD1. This CDR3 contains 12 residues. Germline CDR1 and CDR2: SNHLY and FYNNEI. V was clipped by 6 bases and J by 9 bases; unmatched bases: 3.

V is TRBV5-1 and J is TRBJ2-1; the D gene is possibly TRBD2 (5 bases). Germline V gene lookup returns CDR1 SGHRS and CDR2 YFSETQ. The CDR3 totals 13 residues. The V and J ends lost 1 base and 6 bases respectively, with 8 bases between them. The CDR3 here is CASSLRGFNEQFF. The CDR3, as DNA: TGCGCCAGCAGCTTGCGGGGTTTCAATGAGCAGTTCTTC.

The J gene is TRBJ2-3, the V gene TRBV30; TRBD1 might be the D (5 bases). V was trimmed by 5 bases and J by 5 bases, leaving 20 bases between them. Germline lookup yields CDR1 GTSNPN and CDR2 SVGIG (reference sequence). CDR3 size: 15 residues. The CDR3 DNA reads TGTGCCTGGGCTTCTACAGGTGGTGTAGGAGATACGCAGTATTTT. This sequence encodes CAWASTGGVGDTQYF.

Many counts were recorded for this clone. The chain uses TRBV2 and TRBJ1-2; 8 bases agree with TRBD1. This CDR3 is 15 amino acids long. Germline loops: CDR1 SNHLY, CDR2 FYNNEI. J lost 4 bases, V lost 7 bases, and 11 bases had no gene match. CDR3 nucleotide sequence: TGTGCCAGCACCCCCTGGACAGGGAATGGCTATGGCTACACCTTC. This translates into CASTPWTGNGYGYTF.

This chain connects TRBV5-4 to TRBJ2-1, with D perhaps matching TRBD2 (5 bases). The V and J ends lost 1 base and 6 bases respectively, with 14 bases between them. This CDR3 has 15 amino acids. The germline V gene encodes CDR1 SGHNT and CDR2 YYREEE (reference sequence). CDR3 sequence reads: CASSLRLAEVNEQFF. CDR3 sequence (DNA): TGTGCCAGCAGCTTGCGACTCGCGGAGGTCAATGAGCAGTTCTTC.

The chain recombines TRBV30 with TRBJ2-7; 10 bases line up with TRBD1. After removal of 0 bases from V and 2 bases from J, the junction contained 10 bases not matched to a gene. The CDR3 is made up of 17 amino acids. Germline lookup yields CDR1 GTSNPN and CDR2 SVGIG (reference sequence). The CDR3 coding sequence is TGTGCCTGGAGTGTTGGACAGGGGGTCCACACCGCCTACGAGCAGTACTTC. It translates to CAWSVGQGVHTAYEQYF.

The J gene is TRBJ1-5, the V gene TRBV28; D may be TRBD1 (5 bases). The CDR3 sequence is 12 residues long. V lost 5 bases and J lost 6, with 8 bases in between. The germline CDR1 and CDR2 sequences are MDHEN and SYDVKM. In DNA, the CDR3 is TGTGCCAGCAGTCAGGGAGGTCAGCCCCAGCATTTT. It is translated as CASSQGGQPQHF.

The sample holds one count of this clone. V gene TRBV5-7 combines with J gene TRBJ1-1; D gene unclear. TRBV5-7 is an ORF, and what it does is uncertain. The CDR3 length is 13 residues. Trimming removed 3 bases at V and 1 base at J, with 7 bases between. As DNA, the CDR3 is TGTGCCAGCAGCTATGCGGGGAACACTGAAGCTTTCTTT. Protein sequence: CASSYAGNTEAFF.

On this clone itself: The junction differs from germline at one of its ends, possibly a read error. The genes are TRBV19 and TRBJ2-1; 10 bases fit TRBD2. CDR3 length: 15 residues. The germline V gene has CDR1 LNHDA and CDR2 SQIVND (reference sequence). CDR3 sequence: CVSSIPAGGHNEQFF. CDR3 nucleotide sequence: TGTGTCAGTAGTATCCCAGCGGGAGGGCACAATGAGCAGTTCTTC.

The gene calls are TRBV28 and TRBJ2-3; TRBD1 matches at 8 bases. Germline values: CDR1 MDHEN, CDR2 SYDVKM. V shed 3 bases and J 4 bases; nucleotides not matched to a gene: 0. The CDR3 loop spans 13 amino acids. CDR3 sequence reads: CASSLTGADTQYF. As DNA, the CDR3 is TGTGCCAGCAGTTTGACAGGGGCAGATACGCAGTATTTT.

This chain connects TRBV5-1 to TRBJ2-1; D might be TRBD1 (5 bases). Looked up from germline, CDR1 is SGHRS and CDR2 is YFSETQ. The CDR3 totals 15 residues. The V end was cut by 1 base, the J end by 6 bases, with 14 bases between. The CDR3 region is CASSLQGNWGNEQFF. The CDR3 nucleotides are TGCGCCAGCAGCTTGCAGGGTAACTGGGGCAATGAGCAGTTCTTC.

The rearrangement links TRBV7-2 to TRBJ2-7; a possible D gene is TRBD1 (6 bases). V was pared by 5 bases and J by 3 bases, with 14 bases between. Germline V gene sequence: CDR1 SGHTA, CDR2 FQGNSA. This CDR3 is 14 amino acids long. The CDR3 protein is CASSRRRDIYEQYF. The CDR3 DNA reads TGTGCCAGCAGCCGCCGCCGGGACATCTACGAGCAGTACTTC.

This clone was counted between two and nine times. The chain is built from TRBV4-1 and TRBJ2-1, with D unresolved. Germline V gene data show CDR1 as MGHRA and CDR2 as YSYEKL. The CDR3 spans 13 residues. Trimming cost V 0 bases and J 9 bases, with 9 bases left between them. Here the CDR3 reads CASSQDRYGEQFF. CDR3 DNA: TGCGCCAGCAGCCAAGATCGCTACGGTGAGCAGTTCTTC.